This T cell receptor (beta chain) was recorded in a study of neurological immune-mediated disorders. At least ten counts were recorded for this clonotype. TCRdb reanalysed the 5' RACE reads using MiXCR and keeps one entry per CDR3 protein. The sample lists 85,000 to 90,000 distinct CDR3 sequences, roughly 3.5% occurring once. The sequenced sample consisted of PBMCs. This clonotype originated in a woman in her forties or fifties with multiple sclerosis.

The CDR3 protein is CASSHRSSGAHTGELFF. DNA for the CDR3: TGTGCCAGCAGTCACCGATCTAGCGGGGCACACACCGGGGAGCTGTTTTTT. The rearrangement joins TRBV2 to TRBJ2-2; TRBD2 agrees at 9 bases. Germline V gene sequence: CDR1 SNHLY, CDR2 FYNNEI. The CDR3 sequence is 17 residues long. The V and J ends lost 5 bases and 3 bases, in that order; junction bases with no gene match: 10.